This TCR beta chain was captured by sequencing in a study of blood T cell repertoires in COVID-19. Study-wide background: COVID-19 samples from acute and convalescent phases originated in the United States, Italy and Spain. The cDNA or gDNA used as material had been derived from T cells, B-cell-depleted T cells, or PBMCs.

Germline values: CDR1 LNHDA, CDR2 SQIVND (reference sequence). The CDR3 runs to 17 residues. The J segment lost 3 bases and the V segment lost 5 bases, leaving 9 bases of the junction unmatched. The table came from immunoSEQ multiplex PCR; TCRdb's copy has only in-frame clones and leaves some out. Among around 150,000 clones listed, approximately 86% were seen once. The chain uses TRBV19 and TRBJ2-5, with 13 bases matching TRBD2. The sequence came from a man aged 55 to 69 with acute or convalescent COVID-19. Sequencing was done on a sample of peripheral blood. DNA of the CDR3: TGTGCCAGTAGTGCGGGACTAGCGGGGAATAGGGAAGAGACCCAGTACTTC. Its protein product is CASSAGLAGNREETQYF. Full variable domain (outside the CDR3, taken from reference TRBV19 and TRBJ2-5): DGGITQSPKYLFRKEGQNVTLSCEQNLNHDAMYWYRQDPGQGLRLIYYSQIVNDFQKGDIAEGYSVSREKKESFPLTVTSAQKNPTAFYLCASSAGLAGNREETQYFGPGTRLLVL.